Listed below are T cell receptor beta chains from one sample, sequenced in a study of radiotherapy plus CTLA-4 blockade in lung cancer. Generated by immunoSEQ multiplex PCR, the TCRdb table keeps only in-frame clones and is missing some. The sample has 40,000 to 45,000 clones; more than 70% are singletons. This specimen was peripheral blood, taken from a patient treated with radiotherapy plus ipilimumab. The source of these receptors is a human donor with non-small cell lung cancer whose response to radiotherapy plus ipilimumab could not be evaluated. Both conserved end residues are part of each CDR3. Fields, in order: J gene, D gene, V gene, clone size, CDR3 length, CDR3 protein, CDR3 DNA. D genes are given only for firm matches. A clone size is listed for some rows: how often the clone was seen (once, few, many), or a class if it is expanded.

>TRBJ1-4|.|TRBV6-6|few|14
CASSQATTNEKLFF
TGTGCCAGCAGCCAGGCCACAACTAATGAAAAACTGTTTTTT
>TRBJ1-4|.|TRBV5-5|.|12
CASSQYVEKLFF
TGTGCCAGCAGCCAGTACGTGGAAAAACTGTTTTTT
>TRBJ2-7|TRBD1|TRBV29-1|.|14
CSVAGGTGDYEQYF
TGCAGCGTTGCAGGCGGGACAGGAGATTACGAGCAGTACTTC
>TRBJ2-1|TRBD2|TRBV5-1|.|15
CASSLVLAGVGEQFF
TGCGCCAGCAGCTTGGTTCTAGCGGGAGTAGGAGAGCAGTTCTTC
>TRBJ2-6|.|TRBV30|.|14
CAWSEGPGANVLTF
TGTGCCTGGAGTGAGGGGCCTGGGGCCAACGTCCTGACTTTC
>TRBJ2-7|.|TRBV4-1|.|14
CASSLDTSVYEQYF
TGCGCCAGCAGCCTGGACACCAGCGTCTACGAGCAGTACTTC
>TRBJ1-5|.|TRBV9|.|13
CASSVDTYQPQHF
TGTGCCAGCAGCGTCGACACTTATCAGCCCCAGCATTTT
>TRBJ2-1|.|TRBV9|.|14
CASSAQLAYNEQFF
TGTGCCAGCAGCGCCCAGCTAGCGTACAATGAGCAGTTCTTC
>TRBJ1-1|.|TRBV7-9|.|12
CASSSITSEAFF
TGTGCCAGCAGCTCCATTACATCTGAAGCTTTCTTT
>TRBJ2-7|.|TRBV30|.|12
CAWGRTVNEQYF
TGTGCCTGGGGCCGGACAGTAAACGAGCAGTACTTC
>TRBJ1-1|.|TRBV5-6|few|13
CASRHTTNTEAFF
TGTGCCAGCAGGCACACAACGAACACTGAAGCTTTCTTT
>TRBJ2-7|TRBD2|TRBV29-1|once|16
CSVEGGLAGGYYEQYF
TGCAGCGTTGAGGGTGGACTAGCGGGAGGCTACTACGAGCAGTACTTC
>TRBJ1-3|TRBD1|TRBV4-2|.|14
CASSHGQGFEPIYF
TGTGCCAGCAGCCACGGACAGGGGTTCGAGCCCATATATTTT
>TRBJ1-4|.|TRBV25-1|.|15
CASSGPSGMREKLFF
TGTGCCAGCAGTGGGCCCTCGGGAATGCGGGAAAAACTGTTTTTT